The clone carrying this T cell receptor beta chain was picked up a small number of times. Its cognate antigen is unknown. Disease lasting under 3 months, a NOSPECS grade of at least 4, and a Clinical Activity Score of at least 3 were features of the ophthalmopathy patients. This sample is part of a study of T cells in Graves' hyperthyroidism and ophthalmopathy. In the study overall: Once the initial diagnosis was made, peripheral blood was obtained before any treatment. Study-wide points: Blood also showed most of the thyroid clonotypes that were expanded above 0.001. Ophthalmopathy cases were set apart from stable hyperthyroidism by a 13 V-J model.

It was RNA transcripts that yielded the amplified TCR beta CDR3 regions. A set of HTBI primers served as the primers for a first-round RT-PCR of the TCR CDR3. TCRdb redid the calling of the multiplex PCR reads with MiXCR, one entry per CDR3 protein. The table shows approximately 600,000 distinct CDR3 sequences, with roughly 20% occurring only once. The germline V gene has CDR1 SGHKS and CDR2 YYEKEE (reference sequence). CDR3 length: 15 amino acids. With 2 bases clipped from V and 5 bases from J, the junction kept 10 bases outside the gene matches. The source material was blood. The chain links TRBV5-5 to TRBJ2-7; TRBD1 matches at 7 bases. This TCR derives from a man aged 25-40 years with Graves' ophthalmopathy. The chain's CDR3 is CASSLGRGTSDEQYF. Here the CDR3 DNA reads TGTGCCAGCAGCTTAGGCAGGGGGACGTCTGACGAGCAGTACTTC. Looking up the rest from reference TRBV5-5 and TRBJ2-7 gives the full variable domain: DAGVTQSPTHLIKTRGQQVTLRCSPISGHKSVSWYQQVLGQGPQFIFQYYEKEERGRGNFPDRFSARQFPNYSSELNVNALLLGDSALYLCASSLGRGTSDEQYFGPGTRLTVT.